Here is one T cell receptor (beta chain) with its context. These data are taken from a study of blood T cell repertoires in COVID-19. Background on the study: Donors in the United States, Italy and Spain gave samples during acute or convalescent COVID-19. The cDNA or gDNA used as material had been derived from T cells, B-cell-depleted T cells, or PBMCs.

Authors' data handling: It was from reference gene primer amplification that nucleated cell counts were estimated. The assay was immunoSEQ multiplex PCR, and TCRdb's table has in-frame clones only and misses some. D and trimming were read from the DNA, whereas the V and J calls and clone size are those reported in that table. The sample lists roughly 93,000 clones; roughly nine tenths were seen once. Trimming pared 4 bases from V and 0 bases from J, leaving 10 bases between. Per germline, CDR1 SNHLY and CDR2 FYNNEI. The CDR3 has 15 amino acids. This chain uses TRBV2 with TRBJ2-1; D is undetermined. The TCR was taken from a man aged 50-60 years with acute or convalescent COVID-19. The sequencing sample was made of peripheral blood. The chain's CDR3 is CASSAGINSYNEQFF. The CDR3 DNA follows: TGTGCCAGCAGTGCCGGTATAAACTCCTACAATGAGCAGTTCTTC.